This T cell receptor beta chain was sequenced in a study of blood T cell repertoires in COVID-19. This CDR3 comprises 13 residues. Germline V gives CDR1 SGHDT, CDR2 YYEEEE. V dropped 2 bases and J dropped 4 bases, with 9 bases sitting between them. Authors' methods: Amplification of reference gene primers was used by the study to estimate nucleated cell counts. Profiled with immunoSEQ multiplex PCR; TCRdb holds only in-frame clones, not every one. That table supplies the V and J calls and clone size; D and trimming were determined from the DNA. The sample lists hundreds of thousands of clones, about 85% occurring once. Recruitment covered over 20 US areas and drew participants whose ages spanned roughly 18 to 95 years. Clinical histories supplied by participants themselves formed the basis of cohort assignment. All recovered Cohort 3 donors got two negative PCRs, got clearance, or saw symptom resolution.

The TCR sequence derives from a woman in her 50s who had recovered from COVID-19. The specimen was PBMCs or T cells enriched from blood (not recorded which). This chain links TRBV5-6 with TRBJ1-1, with D maybe TRBD1 (5 bases). The CDR3 region has the DNA TGTGCCAGCAGCTTTGGGGGGATCACTGAAGCTTTCTTT. The encoded protein is CASSFGGITEAFF.